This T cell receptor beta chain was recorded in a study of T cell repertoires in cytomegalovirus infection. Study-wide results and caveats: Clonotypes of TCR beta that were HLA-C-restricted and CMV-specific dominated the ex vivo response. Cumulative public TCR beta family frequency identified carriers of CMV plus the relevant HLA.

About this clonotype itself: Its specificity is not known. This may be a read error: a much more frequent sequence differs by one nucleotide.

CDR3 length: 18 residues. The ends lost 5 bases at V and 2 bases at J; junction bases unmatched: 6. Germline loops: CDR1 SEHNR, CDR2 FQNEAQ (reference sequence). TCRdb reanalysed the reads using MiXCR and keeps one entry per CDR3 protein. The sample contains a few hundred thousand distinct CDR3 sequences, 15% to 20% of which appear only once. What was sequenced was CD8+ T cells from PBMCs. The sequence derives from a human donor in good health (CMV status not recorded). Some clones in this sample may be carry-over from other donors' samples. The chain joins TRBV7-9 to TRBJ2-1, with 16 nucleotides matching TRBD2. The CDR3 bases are TGTGCCAGCAGCCCCGGGACTAGCGGGGGGGCGGCCTACAATGAGCAGTTCTTC. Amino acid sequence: CASSPGTSGGAAYNEQFF. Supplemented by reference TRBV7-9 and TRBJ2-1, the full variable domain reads DTGVSQNPRHKITKRGQNVTFRCDPISEHNRLYWYRQTLGQGPEFLTYFQNEAQLEKSRLLSDRFSAERPKGSFSTLEIQRTEQGDSAMYLCASSPGTSGGAAYNEQFFGPGTRLTVL.